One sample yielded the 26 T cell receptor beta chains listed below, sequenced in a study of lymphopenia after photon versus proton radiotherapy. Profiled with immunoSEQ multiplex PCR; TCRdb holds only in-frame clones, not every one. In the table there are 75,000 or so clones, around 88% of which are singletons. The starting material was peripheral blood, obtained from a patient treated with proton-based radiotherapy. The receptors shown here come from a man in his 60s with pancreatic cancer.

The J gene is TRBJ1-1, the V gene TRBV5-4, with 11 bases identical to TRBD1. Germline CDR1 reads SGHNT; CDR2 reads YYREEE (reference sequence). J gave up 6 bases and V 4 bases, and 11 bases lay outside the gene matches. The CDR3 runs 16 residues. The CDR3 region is CASSPDGGQGAAEAFF. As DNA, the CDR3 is TGTGCCAGCAGCCCCGATGGCGGACAGGGGGCTGCTGAAGCTTTCTTT.

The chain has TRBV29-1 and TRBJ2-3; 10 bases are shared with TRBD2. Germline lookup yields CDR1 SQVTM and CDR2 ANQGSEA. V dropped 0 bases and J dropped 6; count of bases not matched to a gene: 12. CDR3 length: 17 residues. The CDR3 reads CSVEDGWTSGVGDTQYF. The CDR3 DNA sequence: TGCAGCGTTGAAGATGGGTGGACTAGCGGAGTGGGGGATACGCAGTATTTT.

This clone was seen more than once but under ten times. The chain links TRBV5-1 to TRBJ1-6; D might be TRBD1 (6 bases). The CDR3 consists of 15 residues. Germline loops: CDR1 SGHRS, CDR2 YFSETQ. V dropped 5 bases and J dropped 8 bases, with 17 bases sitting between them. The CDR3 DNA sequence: TGCGCCAGCAGAGCCCGGATGAACAGGGATTCACCCCTCCACTTT. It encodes CASRARMNRDSPLHF.

The CDR3 coding sequence is TGTGCCATCAGTGAGCTTCGGGGGGTTCGGGATGGCTACACCTTC. Translation gives CAISELRGVRDGYTF. This chain joins TRBV10-3 and TRBJ1-2, with TRBD1 as a possible D gene (5 bases). Germline V gives CDR1 ENHRY, CDR2 SYGVKD. Trimming removed 2 bases at V and 6 bases at J, with 16 bases between. The CDR3 spans 15 residues.

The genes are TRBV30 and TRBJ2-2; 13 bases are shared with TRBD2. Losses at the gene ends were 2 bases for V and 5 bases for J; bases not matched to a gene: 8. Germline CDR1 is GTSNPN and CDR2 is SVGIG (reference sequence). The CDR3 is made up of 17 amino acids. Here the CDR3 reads CAWSPTRTSGRTGELFF. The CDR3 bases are TGTGCCTGGAGTCCAACCCGGACTAGCGGGAGAACCGGGGAGCTGTTTTTT.

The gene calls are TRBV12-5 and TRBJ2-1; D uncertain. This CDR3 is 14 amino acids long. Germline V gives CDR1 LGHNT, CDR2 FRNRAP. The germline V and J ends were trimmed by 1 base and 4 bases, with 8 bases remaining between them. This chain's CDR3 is CASGLDQPYNEQFF. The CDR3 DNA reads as TGTGCTAGTGGTTTGGATCAACCTTACAATGAGCAGTTCTTC.

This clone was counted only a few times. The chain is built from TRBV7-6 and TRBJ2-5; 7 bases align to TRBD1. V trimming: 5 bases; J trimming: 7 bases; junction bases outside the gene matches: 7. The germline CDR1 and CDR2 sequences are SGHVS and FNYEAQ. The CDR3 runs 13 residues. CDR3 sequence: CASSPGTVGTQYF. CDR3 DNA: TGTGCCAGCAGCCCTGGGACAGTGGGGACCCAGTACTTC.

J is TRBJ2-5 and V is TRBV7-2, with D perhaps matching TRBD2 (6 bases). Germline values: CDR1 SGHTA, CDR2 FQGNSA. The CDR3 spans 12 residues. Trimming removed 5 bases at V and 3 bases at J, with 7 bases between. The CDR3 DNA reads TGTGCCAGCAGCCCGGGGGAAGAGACCCAGTACTTC. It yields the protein CASSPGEETQYF. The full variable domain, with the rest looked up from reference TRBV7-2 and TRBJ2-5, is GAGVSQSPSNKVTEKGKDVELRCDPISGHTALYWYRQSLGQGLEFLIYFQGNSAPDKSGLPSDRFSAERTGGSVSTLTIQRTQQEDSAVYLCASSPGEETQYFGPGTRLLVL.

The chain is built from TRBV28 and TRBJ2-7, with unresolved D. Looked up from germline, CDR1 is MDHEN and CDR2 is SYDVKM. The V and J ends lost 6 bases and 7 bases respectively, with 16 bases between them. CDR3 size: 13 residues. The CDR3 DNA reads TGTGCCAGCAGCCCCAGTTCCGAGGCGGAGCAGTACTTC. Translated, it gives CASSPSSEAEQYF.

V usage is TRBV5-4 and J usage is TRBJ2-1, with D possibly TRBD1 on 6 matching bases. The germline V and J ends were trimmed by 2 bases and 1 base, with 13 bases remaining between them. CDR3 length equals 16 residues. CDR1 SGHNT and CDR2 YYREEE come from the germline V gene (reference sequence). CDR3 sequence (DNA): TGTGCCAGCAGCTTATCGGTGGGGGCGTCCTACAATGAGCAGTTCTTC. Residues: CASSLSVGASYNEQFF.

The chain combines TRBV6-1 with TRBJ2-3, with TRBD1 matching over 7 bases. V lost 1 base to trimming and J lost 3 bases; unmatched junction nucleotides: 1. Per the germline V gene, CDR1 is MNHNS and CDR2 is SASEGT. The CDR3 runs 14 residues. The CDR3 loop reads CASSEGDRTDTQYF. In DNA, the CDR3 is TGTGCCAGCAGTGAAGGGGACAGAACAGATACGCAGTATTTT.

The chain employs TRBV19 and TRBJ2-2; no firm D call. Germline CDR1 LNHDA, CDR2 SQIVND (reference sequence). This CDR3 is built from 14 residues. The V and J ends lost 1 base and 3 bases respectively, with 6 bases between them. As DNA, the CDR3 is TGTGCCAGTAGTATAGCCCTACACACCGGGGAGCTGTTTTTT. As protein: CASSIALHTGELFF.

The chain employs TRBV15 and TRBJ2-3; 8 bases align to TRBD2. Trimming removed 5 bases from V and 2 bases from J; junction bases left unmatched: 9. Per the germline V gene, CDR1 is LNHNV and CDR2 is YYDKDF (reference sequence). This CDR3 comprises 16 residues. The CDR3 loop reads CATSPRTSRYTDTQYF. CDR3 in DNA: TGTGCCACCAGCCCGAGGACTAGCAGATACACAGATACGCAGTATTTT.

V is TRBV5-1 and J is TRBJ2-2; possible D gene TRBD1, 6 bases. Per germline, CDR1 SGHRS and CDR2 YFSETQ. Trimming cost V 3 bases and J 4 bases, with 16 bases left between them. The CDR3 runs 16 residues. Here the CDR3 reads CASSSSKGVATGELFF. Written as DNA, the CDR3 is TGCGCCAGCAGCTCGTCGAAGGGGGTGGCCACCGGGGAGCTGTTTTTT.

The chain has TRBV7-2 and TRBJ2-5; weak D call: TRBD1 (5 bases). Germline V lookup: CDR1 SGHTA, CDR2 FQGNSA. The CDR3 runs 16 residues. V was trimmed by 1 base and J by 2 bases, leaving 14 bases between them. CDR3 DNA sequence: TGTGCCAGCAGCTTAGGACAGCTTAAATTTCAAGAGACCCAGTACTTC. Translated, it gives CASSLGQLKFQETQYF.

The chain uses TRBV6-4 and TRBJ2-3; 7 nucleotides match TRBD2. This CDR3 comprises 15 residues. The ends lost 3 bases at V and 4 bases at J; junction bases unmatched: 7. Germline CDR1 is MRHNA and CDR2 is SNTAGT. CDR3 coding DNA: TGTGCCAGCAGTGAGGGAGGGCGCCCGGCAGATACGCAGTATTTT. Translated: CASSEGGRPADTQYF.

DNA of the CDR3: TGTGCCAGCAGCCGGGAGGATAGGTCCTACAATGAGCAGTTCTTC. Protein: CASSREDRSYNEQFF. The chain joins TRBV7-3 to TRBJ2-1; 7 nucleotides match TRBD2. Per germline, CDR1 SGHTA and CDR2 FQGTGA. With 5 bases clipped from V and 1 base from J, the junction kept 5 bases outside the gene matches. The CDR3 is 15 residues long.

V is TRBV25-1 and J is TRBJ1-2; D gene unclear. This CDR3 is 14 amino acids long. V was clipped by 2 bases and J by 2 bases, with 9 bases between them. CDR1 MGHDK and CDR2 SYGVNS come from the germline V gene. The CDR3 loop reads CASSEVGSNYGYTF. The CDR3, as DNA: TGTGCCAGCAGTGAAGTTGGAAGCAACTATGGCTACACCTTC.

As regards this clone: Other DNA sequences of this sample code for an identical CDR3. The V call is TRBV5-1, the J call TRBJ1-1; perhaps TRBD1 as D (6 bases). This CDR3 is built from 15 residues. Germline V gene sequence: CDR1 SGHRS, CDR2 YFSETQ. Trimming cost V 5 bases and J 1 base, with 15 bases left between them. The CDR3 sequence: CASSRGQGTNTEAFF. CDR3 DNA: TGCGCCAGCAGTCGGGGGCAGGGGACGAACACTGAAGCTTTCTTT.

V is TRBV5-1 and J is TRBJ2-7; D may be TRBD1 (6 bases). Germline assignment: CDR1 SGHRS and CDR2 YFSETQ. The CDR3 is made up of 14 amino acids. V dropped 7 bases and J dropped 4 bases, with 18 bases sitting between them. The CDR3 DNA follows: TGCGCCAGCGGACCGGACAGTTTATCATACGAGCAGTACTTC. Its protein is CASGPDSLSYEQYF. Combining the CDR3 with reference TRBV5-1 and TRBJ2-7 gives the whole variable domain KAGVTQTPRYLIKTRGQQVTLSCSPISGHRSVSWYQQTPGQGLQFLFEYFSETQRNKGNFPGRFSGRQFSNSRSEMNVSTLELGDSALYLCASGPDSLSYEQYFGPGTRLTVT.

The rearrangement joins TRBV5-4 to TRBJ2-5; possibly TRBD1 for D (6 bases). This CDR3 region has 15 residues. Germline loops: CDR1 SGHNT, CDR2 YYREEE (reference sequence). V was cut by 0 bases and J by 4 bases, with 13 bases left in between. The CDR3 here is CASSLDGRGRETQYF. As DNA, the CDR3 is TGTGCCAGCAGCTTGGACGGCAGGGGAAGAGAGACCCAGTACTTC.

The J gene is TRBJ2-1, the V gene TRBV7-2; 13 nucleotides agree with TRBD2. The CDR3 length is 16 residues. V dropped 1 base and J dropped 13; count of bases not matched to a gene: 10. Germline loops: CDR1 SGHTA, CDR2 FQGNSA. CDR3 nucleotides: TGTGCCAGCAGCTTAGATAGTTCACTAGCGGGAGGGCCTCAGTTCTTC. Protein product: CASSLDSSLAGGPQFF.

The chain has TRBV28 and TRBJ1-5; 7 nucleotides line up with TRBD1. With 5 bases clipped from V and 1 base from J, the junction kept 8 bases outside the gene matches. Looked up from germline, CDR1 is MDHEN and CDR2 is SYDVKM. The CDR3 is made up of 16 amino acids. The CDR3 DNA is TGTGCCAGCAGTCCTACTACAGGGGTGAGCAATCAGCCCCAGCATTTT. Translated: CASSPTTGVSNQPQHF.

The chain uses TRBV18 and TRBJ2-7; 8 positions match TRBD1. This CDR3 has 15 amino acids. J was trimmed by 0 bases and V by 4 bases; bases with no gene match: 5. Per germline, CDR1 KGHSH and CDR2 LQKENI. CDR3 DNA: TGTGCCAGCTCACACCGACAGGGGAACTCCTACGAGCAGTACTTC. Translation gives CASSHRQGNSYEQYF. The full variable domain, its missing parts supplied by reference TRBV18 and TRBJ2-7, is NAGVMQNPRHLVRRRGQEARLRCSPMKGHSHVYWYRQLPEEGLKFMVYLQKENIIDESGMPKERFSAEFPKEGPSILRIQQVVRGDSAAYFCASSHRQGNSYEQYFGPGTRLTVT.

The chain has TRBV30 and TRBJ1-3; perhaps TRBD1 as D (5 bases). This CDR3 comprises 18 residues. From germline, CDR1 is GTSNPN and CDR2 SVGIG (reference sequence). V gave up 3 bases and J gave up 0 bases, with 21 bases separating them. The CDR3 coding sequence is TGTGCCTGGAGGGGCGCAGGGTTTCAAGGATTCTCTGGAAACACCATATATTTT. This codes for CAWRGAGFQGFSGNTIYF.

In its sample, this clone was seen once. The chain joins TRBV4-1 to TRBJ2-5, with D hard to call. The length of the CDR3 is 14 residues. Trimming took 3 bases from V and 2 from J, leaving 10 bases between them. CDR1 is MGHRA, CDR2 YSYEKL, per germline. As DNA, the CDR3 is TGCGCCAGCAGCCATCCCGACTTTCAAGAGACCCAGTACTTC. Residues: CASSHPDFQETQYF.